The 10 T cell receptor beta chains given below trace back to one sample, sequenced in a study of T cells in Graves' hyperthyroidism and ophthalmopathy. Amplified regions were TCR beta CDR3 sequences from RNA transcripts. A first-round RT-PCR of the TCR CDR3 used the HTBI primer set. TCRdb re-analysed the multiplex PCR reads in MiXCR, keeping a single row per CDR3 protein. The sample records more than 500,000 distinct CDR3 sequences, around 15% being singletons. Sequencing was carried out using blood. The receptors here all came from a woman in her thirties with Graves' hyperthyroidism.

A few counts support this clonotype. The chain recombines TRBV2 with TRBJ1-1, with D maybe TRBD1 (5 bases). With 8 bases removed from V and 0 bases from J, the gap between germline ends came to 10 bases. Germline lookup yields CDR1 SNHLY and CDR2 FYNNEI. This CDR3 spans 13 amino acids. The CDR3 protein is CASGGGMNTEAFF. The CDR3 nucleotides are TGTGCCAGCGGGGGGGGGATGAACACTGAAGCTTTCTTT. The whole variable domain, remainder taken from reference TRBV2 and TRBJ1-1, is EPEVTQTPSHQVTQMGQEVILRCVPISNHLYFYWYRQILGQKVEFLVSFYNNEISEKSEIFDDQFSVERPDGSNFTLKIRSTKLEDSAMYFCASGGGMNTEAFFGQGTRLTVV.

This rearrangement joins TRBV6-1 to TRBJ2-1, with D tentatively TRBD1 (5 bases). The CDR3 sequence is 12 residues long. CDR1 and CDR2 (germline): MNHNS, SASEGT. Trimming cost V 5 bases and J 9 bases, with 11 bases left between them. The CDR3 nucleotides read TGTGCCAGCAGTTACACGCAGGGTGAGCAGTTCTTC. Amino acid sequence: CASSYTQGEQFF.

There are a few counts of this clonotype. CDR3 residues: CSAPTGNYGYTF. Written as DNA, the CDR3 is TGCAGCGCCCCGACAGGAAACTATGGCTACACCTTC. The V call is TRBV29-1, the J call TRBJ1-2, with D possibly matching TRBD1 (6 bases). Germline assignment: CDR1 SQVTM and CDR2 ANQGSEA. Trimming left V 7 bases short and J 2 bases short, with 11 bases between. CDR3 length: 12 amino acids.

This clonotype was recorded at least ten times. CDR3 nucleotides: TGCGCCAGCAGCTTCGACAGCCATCAGCCCCAGCATTTT. Translated, it gives CASSFDSHQPQHF. J is TRBJ1-5 and V is TRBV5-1, with D tentatively TRBD1 (5 bases). Germline V gives CDR1 SGHRS, CDR2 YFSETQ. The V and J ends lost 2 bases and 5 bases respectively, with 8 bases between them. The CDR3 length is 13 residues.

This clonotype was counted at least ten times. The chain has TRBV20-1 and TRBJ2-7, with 8 bases identical to TRBD2. CDR1 and CDR2 from the germline V gene are DFQATT and SNEGSKA (reference sequence). This CDR3 spans 15 amino acids. The junction had 6 bases not matched to a gene; V was cut back by 0 bases and J by 2 bases. The CDR3 here is CSARDPAGGPYEQYF. The CDR3 DNA reads TGCAGTGCTAGAGATCCCGCGGGAGGTCCCTACGAGCAGTACTTC.

This clonotype was found many times. V usage is TRBV2 and J usage is TRBJ2-3; the D gene is possibly TRBD2 (6 bases). This CDR3 region has 15 residues. The V and J ends lost 7 bases and 1 base respectively, with 15 bases between them. The germline gives CDR1 SNHLY, CDR2 FYNNEI. CDR3 nucleotides: TGTGCCAGCATACTGGGACTCCAACGCACAGATACGCAGTATTTT. Its protein product is CASILGLQRTDTQYF. Drawing the rest from reference TRBV2 and TRBJ2-3, the complete variable domain is EPEVTQTPSHQVTQMGQEVILRCVPISNHLYFYWYRQILGQKVEFLVSFYNNEISEKSEIFDDQFSVERPDGSNFTLKIRSTKLEDSAMYFCASILGLQRTDTQYFGPGTRLTVL.

This clonotype was seen at least ten times. The chain links TRBV28 to TRBJ1-3; D remains unclear. This CDR3 spans 15 amino acids. Per the germline V gene, CDR1 is MDHEN and CDR2 is SYDVKM. V gave up 6 bases and J gave up 1 base, with 13 bases separating them. In DNA, the CDR3 is TGTGCCAGCAGATTTTCGTCAGGTTCTGGAAACACCATATATTTT. Translating gives CASRFSSGSGNTIYF. The variable domain in full, completed from reference TRBV28 and TRBJ1-3, reads DVKVTQSSRYLVKRTGEKVFLECVQDMDHENMFWYRQDPGLGLRLIYFSYDVKMKEKGDIPEGYSVSREKKERFSLILESASTNQTSMYLCASRFSSGSGNTIYFGEGSWLTVV.

The chain uses TRBV24-1 and TRBJ2-1; 8 nucleotides align to TRBD1. The CDR3 consists of 16 residues. Germline V gene data show CDR1 as KGHDR and CDR2 as SFDVKD. J gave up 0 bases and V 4 bases, and 4 bases lay outside the gene matches. CDR3 coding DNA: TGTGCCACCAGTGACACCGGGACAGGCTCCTACAATGAGCAGTTCTTC. It specifies CATSDTGTGSYNEQFF.

V gene TRBV10-2 combines with J gene TRBJ1-2; perhaps TRBD1 as D (5 bases). CDR1 is WSHSY, CDR2 SAAADI, per germline. This CDR3 is built from 18 residues. Trimming took off 1 base at V and 0 bases at J, with 18 bases between the two ends. The CDR3 DNA reads as TGCGCCAGCAGTGAGTTTCTGACAGATTCCAATCCTAACTATGGCTACACCTTC. It encodes CASSEFLTDSNPNYGYTF.

This clonotype was found many times. The chain couples TRBV6-1 to TRBJ2-3, with D tentatively TRBD2 (6 bases). This CDR3 is 15 amino acids long. The germline V and J ends were trimmed by 5 bases and 0 bases, with 12 bases remaining between them. Germline CDR1 MNHNS, CDR2 SASEGT. The CDR3, as DNA: TGTGCCAGCAGTTACGCGGGGTCTAGCACAGATACGCAGTATTTT. Translating gives CASSYAGSSTDTQYF.